These 20 T cell receptor beta chains were all obtained from the same sample, sequenced in a study of synovial regulatory T cells in juvenile arthritis. The table came from immunoSEQ multiplex PCR; TCRdb's copy has only in-frame clones and leaves some out. Its table records 6,000 or so clones. The sequencing input was Treg cells from blood. The subset was: remaining (HLA-DR-negative) circulating blood Treg cells. The source is a donor aged 2-30 years with juvenile idiopathic arthritis.

V is TRBV5-1 and J is TRBJ1-1. CDR3 length: 11 residues. DNA is not recorded here. Per the germline V gene, CDR1 is SGHRS and CDR2 is YFSETQ. CDR3 sequence: CASSSSTEAFF.

This chain joins TRBV9 and TRBJ1-1. Germline CDR1 is SGDLS and CDR2 is YYNGEE. There are 13 residues in the CDR3. The nucleotide record is missing. CDR3 loop: CASSALGYTEAFF.

This chain joins TRBV19 and TRBJ2-2; TCRdb proposes TRBD1, but this gene call is untestable without DNA. Germline V gene data show CDR1 as LNHDA and CDR2 as SQIVND (reference sequence). The length of the CDR3 is 14 residues. DNA was not recorded. The CDR3 is CASSRTGSVGELFF. The complete variable domain, with remaining parts taken from reference TRBV19 and TRBJ2-2, reads DGGITQSPKYLFRKEGQNVTLSCEQNLNHDAMYWYRQDPGQGLRLIYYSQIVNDFQKGDIAEGYSVSREKKESFPLTVTSAQKNPTAFYLCASSRTGSVGELFFGEGSRLTVL.

The chain has TRBV18 and TRBJ1-2. Germline V gene data show CDR1 as KGHSH and CDR2 as LQKENI. The CDR3 runs 13 residues. Only the protein sequence is given. The chain's CDR3 is CASSVGANYGYTF.

The chain recombines TRBV7-9 with TRBJ2-6; TCRdb's D call of TRBD1 is untestable without DNA. CDR3 length equals 16 residues. No nucleotide data were recorded. Germline CDR1 and CDR2: SEHNR and FQNEAQ (reference sequence). This chain's CDR3 is CASSLVRVGGANVLTF.

The genes are TRBV5-4 and TRBJ2-3; TCRdb's D call, TRBD2, is unchecked because there is no DNA. This CDR3 contains 12 residues. Only the protein is on record. The V gene's germline CDR1 is SGHNT and CDR2 YYREEE (reference sequence). The CDR3 sequence: CASSSPGLAQYF.

CDR3 loop: CASSAQTGTAEKLFF. J is TRBJ1-4 and V is TRBV7-9; TCRdb reports TRBD1, a call that lacks DNA to check it against. Germline loops: CDR1 SEHNR, CDR2 FQNEAQ (reference sequence). The CDR3 covers 15 residues. This entry has no DNA.

The chain has TRBV18 and TRBJ1-2; TCRdb's D gene call, TRBD1, goes unchecked for lack of DNA. Germline values: CDR1 KGHSH, CDR2 LQKENI. There are 14 residues in the CDR3. The protein alone is recorded here. The CDR3 here is CASSFDRVWDGYTF. Looking up the rest from reference TRBV18 and TRBJ1-2 gives the full variable domain: NAGVMQNPRHLVRRRGQEARLRCSPMKGHSHVYWYRQLPEEGLKFMVYLQKENIIDESGMPKERFSAEFPKEGPSILRIQQVVRGDSAAYFCASSFDRVWDGYTFGSGTRLTVV.

The V and J genes are TRBV5-1 and TRBJ2-5; TCRdb selects TRBD2, and the lack of DNA leaves this call unchecked. Per germline, CDR1 SGHRS and CDR2 YFSETQ. The length of the CDR3 is 15 residues. No DNA accompanies this entry. The CDR3 loop reads CASSLDYGSQETQYF.

The chain joins TRBV28 to TRBJ1-5; TCRdb lists TRBD1, though no DNA is available to test this call. The CDR3 extends over 14 amino acids. No DNA is recorded. Germline V gene data show CDR1 as MDHEN and CDR2 as SYDVKM. The CDR3 sequence is CASSFDREVRPQHF.

The chain joins TRBV27 to TRBJ2-3; the TCRdb D gene call, TRBD1, has no DNA to confirm it. Germline V lookup: CDR1 MNHEY, CDR2 SMNVEV (reference sequence). CDR3 length: 13 residues. No DNA is listed. CDR3 sequence reads: CATSFQGTDTQYF.

The CDR3 region is CAWSPPSF. The chain has TRBV30 and TRBJ1-2. Germline CDR1 GTSNPN, CDR2 SVGIG (reference sequence). The CDR3 has 8 residues. No nucleotide data were recorded.

The chain combines TRBV4-3 with TRBJ2-3; TCRdb's D call of TRBD2 is untestable without DNA. Germline CDR1 reads LGHNA; CDR2 reads YSLEER. The CDR3 covers 15 residues. This entry has no DNA. CDR3 amino acids: CASSQGVSSTDTQYF.

The gene calls are TRBV28 and TRBJ1-4; TCRdb indicates TRBD1, and absent DNA this call remains unverified. The CDR3 runs to 15 residues. The record lacks a DNA sequence. In germline, CDR1 is MDHEN, CDR2 SYDVKM. The CDR3 sequence is CASSLRGHYNEKLFF.

The V call is TRBV27, the J call TRBJ1-6. CDR3 length equals 15 residues. No coding sequence is recorded. Germline values: CDR1 MNHEY, CDR2 SMNVEV (reference sequence). The chain's CDR3 is CASRVTGEGNSPLHF.

This chain joins TRBV6-4 and TRBJ1-1; TCRdb's D call of TRBD1 is untestable without DNA. Per the germline V gene, CDR1 is MRHNA and CDR2 is SNTAGT. The CDR3 extends over 16 amino acids. DNA was not recorded. The CDR3 region is CAILESRDRADTEAFF.

The CDR3 protein is CASTTGTEAFF. The J gene is TRBJ1-1, the V gene TRBV7-9; without DNA, the TCRdb call of TRBD1 cannot be checked. The CDR3 is 11 residues long. Only the protein sequence is given. CDR1 and CDR2 (germline): SEHNR, FQNEAQ (reference sequence).

This chain joins TRBV27 and TRBJ1-1. Germline CDR1 reads MNHEY; CDR2 reads SMNVEV (reference sequence). CDR3 length equals 14 residues. No nucleotide data were recorded. CDR3 protein: CASSLKGEPTEAFF.

The chain combines TRBV13 with TRBJ2-5; TCRdb selects TRBD2, and the lack of DNA leaves this call unchecked. Germline V gene data show CDR1 as PRHDT and CDR2 as FYEKMQ (reference sequence). The CDR3 has 17 amino acids. The record lacks a DNA sequence. This CDR3 is CASSLVGTSGVQETQYF.

This chain joins TRBV6-1 and TRBJ1-1. This CDR3 region has 14 residues. The nucleotide record is missing. CDR1 is MNHNS and CDR2 is SASEGT in the germline V gene. The CDR3 loop is CASSERSPGPEAFF.